The clone carrying this T cell receptor beta chain is medium-sized (0.01 to 0.1%) by share. No antigen is known for it. Germline loops: CDR1 ENHRY, CDR2 SYGVKD. Trimming took 10 bases from V and 1 from J, leaving 13 bases between them. The CDR3 extends over 13 amino acids. The data belong to a study of T cell responses to AZD1222 COVID-19 vaccine. Clones were read by immunoSEQ multiplex PCR, and TCRdb kept only the in-frame ones, dropping some. The table shows about 120,000 clones, with approximately 88% occurring only once. Study observations and caveats: Spike-specific TCR repertoires showed rising breadth and depth after two AZD1222 doses.

Material: peripheral blood, obtained on day 0 of MenACWY control vaccination. The chain recombines TRBV10-3 with TRBJ1-1; TRBD1 might be the D (5 bases). The TCR was taken from an adult in good health. Written as DNA, the CDR3 is TGTGCCAGCATCGACAGTTCGAACACTGAAGCTTTCTTT. It yields the protein CASIDSSNTEAFF.